The 18 T cell receptor beta chains below all came from one sample that was sequenced in a study of cytotoxic CD8 clonotypes in ibrutinib-treated CLL. The method was immunoSEQ multiplex PCR; TCRdb's version includes in-frame clones alone and lacks a portion of them. This table holds under 200,000 clones, about 80% found once. The input for sequencing was PBMCs, taken after 24 months of ibrutinib treatment. The receptors were gathered from a human donor with chronic lymphocytic leukemia.

This chain links TRBV6-5 with TRBJ1-2, with 7 bases that match TRBD1. Germline V lookup: CDR1 MNHEY, CDR2 SVGAGI. The CDR3 extends over 14 amino acids. V dropped 5 bases and J dropped 5; count of bases not matched to a gene: 8. This chain's CDR3 is CASSLRGGGYGYTF. In DNA, the CDR3 is TGTGCCAGCAGTCTCAGGGGGGGCGGGTATGGCTACACCTTC.

The chain carries TRBV28 and TRBJ2-7; D uncertain. The CDR3 contains 14 residues. V was trimmed by 6 bases and J by 3 bases, leaving 15 bases between them. CDR1 MDHEN and CDR2 SYDVKM come from the germline V gene. The CDR3 sequence: CASRNSVLYYEQYF. The CDR3 DNA is TGTGCCAGCAGGAACAGTGTCCTATACTACGAGCAGTACTTC.

The gene calls are TRBV7-6 and TRBJ1-1; 7 positions match TRBD1. CDR3 length: 16 residues. The V segment lost 5 bases and the J segment 0 bases; nucleotides outside the gene matches: 9. The germline V gene has CDR1 SGHVS and CDR2 FNYEAQ. The CDR3 DNA sequence: TGTGCCAGCAGCCCGAGAGCCGGGACAGTGAACACTGAAGCTTTCTTT. Encoded protein: CASSPRAGTVNTEAFF.

For this clone: Because the CDR3's place on the DNA is in doubt, the DNA is left out and the CDR3 is given as listed by TCRdb. This chain joins TRBV19 and TRBJ1-2. A total of 16 residues make up the CDR3, ends included. From germline, CDR1 is LNHDA and CDR2 SQIVND (reference sequence). CDR3 region: CASTSARVRKNYGYTF.

This clone appeared once. The V and J genes are TRBV19 and TRBJ2-6; TRBD1 matches 10 bases. This CDR3 is 17 amino acids long. V was clipped by 6 bases and J by 2 bases; unmatched bases: 7. Germline V lookup: CDR1 LNHDA, CDR2 SQIVND (reference sequence). In DNA form, the CDR3 reads TGTGCCAGTAGCCGTCCCGGGACAGGGGCTGGGGCCAACGTCCTGACTTTC. It translates to CASSRPGTGAGANVLTF.

The V call is TRBV5-6, the J call TRBJ2-4, with TRBD1 as a possible D gene (6 bases). The DNA end is more similar to TRBJ2-7, so the J call may be wrong. Germline CDR1 reads SGHDT; CDR2 reads YYEEEE. This CDR3 is built from 14 residues. The CDR3 DNA sequence: TGTGCCAGCAGCCCAACAGGACAGCTATACGAGCAGTACTTC. Encoded protein: CASSPTGQLYEQYF.

V and J are TRBV19 and TRBJ1-1, with 9 nucleotides matching TRBD1. Germline V lookup: CDR1 LNHDA, CDR2 SQIVND (reference sequence). Germline trimming cut 7 bases from V and 1 base from J; bases unmatched to any gene: 7. The CDR3 is 15 residues long. CDR3 in DNA: TGTGCCAGTAAGTCTGGGACAGGGCGGAACACTGAAGCTTTCTTT. Translating it yields CASKSGTGRNTEAFF.

As concerns this clone: Other DNA sequences within the sample encode an identical CDR3. The CDR3 is CASSLPTGNTEAFF. DNA for the CDR3: TGTGCCAGCAGTTTGCCTACAGGGAACACTGAAGCTTTCTTT. The J gene is TRBJ1-1, the V gene TRBV28; tentatively, D is TRBD1 (5 bases). The CDR3 is 14 residues long. Germline V gene data show CDR1 as MDHEN and CDR2 as SYDVKM. Trimming removed 3 bases at V and 1 base at J, with 9 bases between.

The chain links TRBV2 to TRBJ1-1; 9 positions agree with TRBD1. The CDR3 contains 16 residues. Germline CDR1 and CDR2: SNHLY and FYNNEI. After removal of 6 bases from V and 0 bases from J, the junction contained 8 bases not matched to a gene. CDR3 in DNA: TGTGCCAGCAGGGAACAGGGGGCCCTAATGAACACTGAAGCTTTCTTT. Amino acid sequence: CASREQGALMNTEAFF.

The chain joins TRBV18 to TRBJ1-2; D not resolved. The CDR3 covers 13 residues. Deletions cut 0 bases from V and 4 bases from J, with 6 bases between. The germline gives CDR1 KGHSH, CDR2 LQKENI. The DNA of the CDR3 is TGTGCCAGCTCACCACCGGGAACCTATGGCTACACCTTC. Protein product: CASSPPGTYGYTF.

CDR3 sequence (DNA): TGTGCCAGTAGTATAAGTCCAGGAATGGTTAACTATGGCTACACCTTC. Encoded protein: CASSISPGMVNYGYTF. This chain joins TRBV19 and TRBJ1-2; D remains unclear. The ends were cut back, 2 bases at V and 1 base at J, with 14 bases in the middle. Germline V CDR1 and CDR2: LNHDA, SQIVND (reference sequence). This CDR3 comprises 16 residues. Together with reference TRBV19 and TRBJ1-2, the CDR3 gives the full variable domain: DGGITQSPKYLFRKEGQNVTLSCEQNLNHDAMYWYRQDPGQGLRLIYYSQIVNDFQKGDIAEGYSVSREKKESFPLTVTSAQKNPTAFYLCASSISPGMVNYGYTFGSGTRLTVV.

This chain joins TRBV9 and TRBJ2-1, with D unresolved. The CDR3 extends over 14 amino acids. The ends were cut back, 2 bases at V and 0 bases at J, with 6 bases in the middle. The germline V gene encodes CDR1 SGDLS and CDR2 YYNGEE. CDR3 DNA: TGTGCCAGCAGCGTCTATAGCTCCTACAATGAGCAGTTCTTC. Amino acid sequence: CASSVYSSYNEQFF.

V usage is TRBV7-2 and J usage is TRBJ2-1, with D possibly being TRBD1 (6 bases). The CDR3 length is 15 residues. Trimming cost V 5 bases and J 1 base, with 12 bases left between them. CDR1 and CDR2 from the germline V gene are SGHTA and FQGNSA. The CDR3 coding sequence is TGTGCCAGCAGCGCGAATACAGGGTCCTACAATGAGCAGTTCTTC. Translating it yields CASSANTGSYNEQFF.

The chain joins TRBV18 to TRBJ1-1; D is uncertain. The length of the CDR3 is 16 residues. The V end was cut by 3 bases, the J end by 4 bases, with 18 bases between. Germline V lookup: CDR1 KGHSH, CDR2 LQKENI. The CDR3 here is CASSPRRGSYRTEAFF. Written as DNA, the CDR3 is TGTGCCAGCTCACCGAGGAGAGGGTCTTACCGCACTGAAGCTTTCTTT.

V and J are TRBV13 and TRBJ2-3; D uncertain. This CDR3 is 12 amino acids long. Germline V gives CDR1 PRHDT, CDR2 FYEKMQ (reference sequence). Between the trimmed V and J ends, which lost 7 bases and 6 bases, there was a span of 11 bases. The CDR3 protein is CASTTLLDTQYF. The DNA of the CDR3 is TGTGCCAGCACCACTCTTTTGGATACGCAGTATTTT.

This clone has just one count. The sample contains more than one DNA sequence encoding this CDR3. The chain uses TRBV6-6 and TRBJ1-2; no clear D. Trimming took 2 bases from V and 3 from J, leaving 7 bases between them. The CDR3 contains 13 residues. The germline CDR1 and CDR2 sequences are MNHNY and SVGAGI (reference sequence). Here the CDR3 DNA reads TGTGCCAGCAGTTACGACGGTGACTATGGCTACACCTTC. It translates to CASSYDGDYGYTF.

The V and J genes are TRBV6-5 and TRBJ1-1; no clear D gene. V dropped 3 bases and J dropped 4 bases, with 9 bases sitting between them. The CDR3 runs to 13 residues. CDR1 is MNHEY, CDR2 SVGAGI, per germline. Here the CDR3 DNA reads TGTGCCAGCAGTTATCTTGAGGTCACTGAAGCTTTCTTT. This gives the protein CASSYLEVTEAFF.

The chain is built from TRBV16 and TRBJ1-5, with D perhaps matching TRBD1 (5 bases). The CDR3 contains 16 residues. The germline V gene encodes CDR1 KGHSY and CDR2 FQNENV. Trimming took off 2 bases at V and 0 bases at J, with 11 bases between the two ends. The CDR3 coding sequence is TGTGCCAGCAGCCAACCGACAGTATATAGCAATCAGCCCCAGCATTTT. Residues: CASSQPTVYSNQPQHF.